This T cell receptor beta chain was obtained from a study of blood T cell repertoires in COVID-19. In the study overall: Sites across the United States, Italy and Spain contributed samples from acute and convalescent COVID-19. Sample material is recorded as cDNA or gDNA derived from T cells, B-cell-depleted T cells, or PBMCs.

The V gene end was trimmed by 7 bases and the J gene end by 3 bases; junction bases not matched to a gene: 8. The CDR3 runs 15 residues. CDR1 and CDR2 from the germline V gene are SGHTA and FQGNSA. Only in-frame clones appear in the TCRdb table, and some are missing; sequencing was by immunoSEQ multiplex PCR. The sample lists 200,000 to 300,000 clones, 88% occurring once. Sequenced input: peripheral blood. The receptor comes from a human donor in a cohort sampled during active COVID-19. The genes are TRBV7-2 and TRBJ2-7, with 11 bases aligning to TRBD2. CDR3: CASTVGGLAVYEQYF. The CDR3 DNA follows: TGTGCCAGCACCGTAGGGGGACTAGCGGTCTACGAGCAGTACTTC.